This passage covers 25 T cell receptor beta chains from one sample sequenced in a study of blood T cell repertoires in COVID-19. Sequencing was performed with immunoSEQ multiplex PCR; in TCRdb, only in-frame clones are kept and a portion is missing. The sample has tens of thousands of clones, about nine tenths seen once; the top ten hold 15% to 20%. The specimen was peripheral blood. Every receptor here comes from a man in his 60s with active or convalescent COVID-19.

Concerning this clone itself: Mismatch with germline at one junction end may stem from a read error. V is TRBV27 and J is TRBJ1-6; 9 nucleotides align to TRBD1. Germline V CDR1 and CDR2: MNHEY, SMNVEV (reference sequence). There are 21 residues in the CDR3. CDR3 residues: CASCFQGFDHTGTGSDSPLHF. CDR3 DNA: TGTGCCAGCTGTTTTCAGGGGTTCGACCATACCGGGACAGGGAGCGATTCACCCCTCCACTTT.

The CDR3 spells CASSQQGGSTEAFF. The CDR3 coding sequence is TGTGCCAGCAGCCAACAGGGCGGGTCGACTGAAGCTTTCTTT. The rearrangement uses TRBV7-3 and TRBJ1-1; D may be TRBD1 (6 bases). Germline-derived CDR1 and CDR2 are SGHTA and FQGTGA. The CDR3 extends over 14 amino acids. V was shortened by 5 bases and J by 5 bases, with 15 bases between the two germline ends.

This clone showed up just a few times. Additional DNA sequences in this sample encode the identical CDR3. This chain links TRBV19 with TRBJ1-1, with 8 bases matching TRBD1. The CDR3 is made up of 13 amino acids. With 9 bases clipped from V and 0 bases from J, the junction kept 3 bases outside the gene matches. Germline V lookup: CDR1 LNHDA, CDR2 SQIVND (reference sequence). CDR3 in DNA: TGTGCCAGCAGACAGGGGATGAACACTGAAGCTTTCTTT. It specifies CASRQGMNTEAFF.

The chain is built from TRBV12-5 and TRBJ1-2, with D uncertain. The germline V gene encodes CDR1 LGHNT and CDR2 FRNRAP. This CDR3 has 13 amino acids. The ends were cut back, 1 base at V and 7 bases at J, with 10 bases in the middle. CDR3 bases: TGTGCTAGTGGTTTGGATAGGGAGGGTGGCTACACCTTC. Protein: CASGLDREGGYTF.

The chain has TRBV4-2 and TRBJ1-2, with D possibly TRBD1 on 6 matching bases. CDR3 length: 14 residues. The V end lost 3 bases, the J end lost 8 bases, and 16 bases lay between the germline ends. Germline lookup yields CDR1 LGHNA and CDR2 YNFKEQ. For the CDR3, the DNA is TGTGCCAGCAGCCAGGTTGAAACAGGGAAGGGCTACACCTTC. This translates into CASSQVETGKGYTF.

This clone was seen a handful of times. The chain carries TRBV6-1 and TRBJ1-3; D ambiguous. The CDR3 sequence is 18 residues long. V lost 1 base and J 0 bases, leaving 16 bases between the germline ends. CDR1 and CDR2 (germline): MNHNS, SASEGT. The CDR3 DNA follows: TGTGCCAGCAGTGAAGTTATGCCGCGGGTGACCTCTGGAAACACCATATATTTT. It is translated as CASSEVMPRVTSGNTIYF.

The CDR3 is CASSPDRYTGELFF. Written as DNA, the CDR3 is TGTGCCAGCTCACCGGACAGGTACACCGGGGAGCTGTTTTTT. The rearrangement links TRBV18 to TRBJ2-2; TRBD1 matches at 7 bases. Germline V gene lookup returns CDR1 KGHSH and CDR2 LQKENI. Trimming took 3 bases from V and 3 from J; bases not matched to a gene: 1. This CDR3 contains 14 residues.

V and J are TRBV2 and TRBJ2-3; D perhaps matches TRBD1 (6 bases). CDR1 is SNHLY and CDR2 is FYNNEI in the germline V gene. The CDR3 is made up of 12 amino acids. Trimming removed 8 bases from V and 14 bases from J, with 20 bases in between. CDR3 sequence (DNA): TGTGCCAGCGTGGATGATGGGGGCATAGGGTATTTT. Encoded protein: CASVDDGGIGYF.

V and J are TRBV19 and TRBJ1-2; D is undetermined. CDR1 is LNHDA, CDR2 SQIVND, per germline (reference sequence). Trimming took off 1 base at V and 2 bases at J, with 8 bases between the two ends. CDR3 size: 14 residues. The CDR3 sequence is CASSIGPGNYGYTF. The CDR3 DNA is TGTGCCAGTAGTATAGGTCCGGGAAACTATGGCTACACCTTC.

CDR3 residues: CASSLDRGSYNEQFF. In DNA, the CDR3 is TGTGCCAGCAGCTTGGACAGGGGCTCCTACAATGAGCAGTTCTTC. V usage is TRBV7-3 and J usage is TRBJ2-1, with 9 bases aligning to TRBD1. The germline V gene encodes CDR1 SGHTA and CDR2 FQGTGA. The CDR3 has 15 amino acids. V gave up 3 bases and J gave up 0 bases; unmatched junction bases: 0.

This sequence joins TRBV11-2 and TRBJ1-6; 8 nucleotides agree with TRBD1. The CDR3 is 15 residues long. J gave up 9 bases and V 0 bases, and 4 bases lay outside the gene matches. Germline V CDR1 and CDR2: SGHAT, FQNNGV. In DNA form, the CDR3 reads TGTGCCAGCAGCTTAGAGGCAGGGGGCAGTTCACCCCTCCACTTT. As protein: CASSLEAGGSSPLHF.

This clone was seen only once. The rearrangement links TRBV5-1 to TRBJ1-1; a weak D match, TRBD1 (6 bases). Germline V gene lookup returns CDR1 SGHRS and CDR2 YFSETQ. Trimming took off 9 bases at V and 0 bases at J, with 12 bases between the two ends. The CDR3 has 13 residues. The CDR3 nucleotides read TGCGCCACCGCGGACAGTTTGAACACTGAAGCTTTCTTT. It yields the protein CATADSLNTEAFF.

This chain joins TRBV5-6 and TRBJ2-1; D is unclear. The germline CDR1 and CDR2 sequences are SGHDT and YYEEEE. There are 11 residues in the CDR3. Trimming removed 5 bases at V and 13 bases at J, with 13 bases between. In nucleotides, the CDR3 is TGTGCCAGCAGTCGAGATGGAGATCAGTTCTTC. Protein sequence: CASSRDGDQFF.

The CDR3 loop is CASRDRGDEQYF. The CDR3 DNA reads TGTGCCAGCAGGGACAGGGGCGACGAGCAGTACTTC. The V call is TRBV2, the J call TRBJ2-7; 9 nucleotides match TRBD1. The CDR3 is made up of 12 amino acids. Trimming cost V 6 bases and J 5 bases; bases outside gene matches: 2. Germline CDR1 and CDR2: SNHLY and FYNNEI. Using reference TRBV2 and TRBJ2-7 for the parts outside the CDR3, the full variable domain is EPEVTQTPSHQVTQMGQEVILRCVPISNHLYFYWYRQILGQKVEFLVSFYNNEISEKSEIFDDQFSVERPDGSNFTLKIRSTKLEDSAMYFCASRDRGDEQYFGPGTRLTVT.

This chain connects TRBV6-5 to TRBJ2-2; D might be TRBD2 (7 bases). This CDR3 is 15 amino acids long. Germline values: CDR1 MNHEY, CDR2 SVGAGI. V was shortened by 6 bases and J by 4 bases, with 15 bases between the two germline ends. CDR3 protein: CASRPGGAGTGELFF. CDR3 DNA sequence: TGTGCCAGCAGGCCTGGGGGGGCGGGCACCGGGGAGCTGTTTTTT.

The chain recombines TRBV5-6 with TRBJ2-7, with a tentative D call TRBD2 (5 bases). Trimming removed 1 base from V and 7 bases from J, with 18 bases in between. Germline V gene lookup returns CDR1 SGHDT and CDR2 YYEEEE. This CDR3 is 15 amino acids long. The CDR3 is CASSLLSSLIREQYF. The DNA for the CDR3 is TGTGCCAGCAGCTTGTTGTCTAGCCTTATACGGGAGCAGTACTTC. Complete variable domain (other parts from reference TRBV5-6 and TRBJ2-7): DAGVTQSPTHLIKTRGQQVTLRCSPKSGHDTVSWYQQALGQGPQFIFQYYEEEERQRGNFPDRFSGHQFPNYSSELNVNALLLGDSALYLCASSLLSSLIREQYFGPGTRLTVT.

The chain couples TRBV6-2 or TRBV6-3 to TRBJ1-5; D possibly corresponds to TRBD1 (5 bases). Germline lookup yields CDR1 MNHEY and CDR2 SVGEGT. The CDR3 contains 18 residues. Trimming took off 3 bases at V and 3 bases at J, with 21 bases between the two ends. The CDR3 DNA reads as TGTGCCAGCAGTTATAGTAGATCGTCGGGACTGATCAATCAGCCCCAGCATTTT. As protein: CASSYSRSSGLINQPQHF.

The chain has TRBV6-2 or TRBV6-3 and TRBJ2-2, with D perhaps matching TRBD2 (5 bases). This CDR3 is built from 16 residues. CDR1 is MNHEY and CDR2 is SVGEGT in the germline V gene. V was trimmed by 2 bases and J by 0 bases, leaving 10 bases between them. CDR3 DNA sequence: TGTGCCAGCAGTTACGACGGACTCTCGAACACCGGGGAGCTGTTTTTT. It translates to CASSYDGLSNTGELFF.

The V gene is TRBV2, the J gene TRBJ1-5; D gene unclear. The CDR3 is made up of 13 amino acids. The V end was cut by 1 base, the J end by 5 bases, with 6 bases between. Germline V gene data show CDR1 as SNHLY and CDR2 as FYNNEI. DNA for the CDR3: TGTGCCAGCAGTGAAGAGGAGTATCAGCCCCAGCATTTT. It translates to CASSEEEYQPQHF.

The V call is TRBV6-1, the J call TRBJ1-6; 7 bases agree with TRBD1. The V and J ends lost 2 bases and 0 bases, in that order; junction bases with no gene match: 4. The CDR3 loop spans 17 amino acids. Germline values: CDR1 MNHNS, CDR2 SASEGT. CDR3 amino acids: CASSEWTGSSYNSPLHF. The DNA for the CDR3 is TGTGCCAGCAGTGAATGGACAGGAAGCTCCTATAATTCACCCCTCCACTTT.

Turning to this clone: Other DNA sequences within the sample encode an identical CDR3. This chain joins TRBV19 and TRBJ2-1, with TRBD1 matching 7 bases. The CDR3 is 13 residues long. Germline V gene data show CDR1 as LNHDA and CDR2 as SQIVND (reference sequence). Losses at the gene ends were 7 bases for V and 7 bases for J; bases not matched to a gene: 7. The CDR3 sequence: CASTLTGWNEQFF. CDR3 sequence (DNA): TGTGCCAGTACCCTGACAGGGTGGAATGAGCAGTTCTTC. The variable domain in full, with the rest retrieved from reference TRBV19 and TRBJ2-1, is DGGITQSPKYLFRKEGQNVTLSCEQNLNHDAMYWYRQDPGQGLRLIYYSQIVNDFQKGDIAEGYSVSREKKESFPLTVTSAQKNPTAFYLCASTLTGWNEQFFGPGTRLTVL.

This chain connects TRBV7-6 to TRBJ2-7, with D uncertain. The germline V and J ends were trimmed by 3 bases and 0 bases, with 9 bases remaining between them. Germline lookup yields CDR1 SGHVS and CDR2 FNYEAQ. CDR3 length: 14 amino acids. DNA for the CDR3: TGTGCCAGCAGCTTTAGTTTGCGCTCCTACGAGCAGTACTTC. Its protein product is CASSFSLRSYEQYF.

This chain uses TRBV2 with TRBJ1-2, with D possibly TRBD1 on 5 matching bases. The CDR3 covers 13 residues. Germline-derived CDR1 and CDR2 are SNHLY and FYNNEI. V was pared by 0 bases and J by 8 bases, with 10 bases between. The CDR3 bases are TGTGCCAGCAGTGAAGCGCTTCGGACAGGCTACACCTTC. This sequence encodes CASSEALRTGYTF.

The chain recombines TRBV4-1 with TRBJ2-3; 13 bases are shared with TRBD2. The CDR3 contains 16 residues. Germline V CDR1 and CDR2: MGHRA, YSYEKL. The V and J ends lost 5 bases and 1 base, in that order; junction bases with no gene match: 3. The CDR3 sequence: CASSLGLAGGTDTQYF. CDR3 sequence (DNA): TGCGCCAGCAGCTTAGGACTAGCGGGGGGCACAGATACGCAGTATTTT.

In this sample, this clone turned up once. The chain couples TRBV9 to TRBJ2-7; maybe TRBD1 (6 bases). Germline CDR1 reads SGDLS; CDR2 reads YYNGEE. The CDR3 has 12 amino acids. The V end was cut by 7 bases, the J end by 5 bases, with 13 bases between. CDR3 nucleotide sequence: TGTGCCAGCTCCACCCACAGGGACGAGCAGTACTTC. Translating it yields CASSTHRDEQYF. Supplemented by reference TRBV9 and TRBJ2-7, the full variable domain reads DSGVTQTPKHLITATGQRVTLRCSPRSGDLSVYWYQQSLDQGLQFLIQYYNGEERAKGNILERFSAQQFPDLHSELNLSSLELGDSALYFCASSTHRDEQYFGPGTRLTVT.